The 23 T cell receptor beta chains presented below share a single source sample, sequenced in a study of vaccination effects on CD4 cells after COVID-19 (dated 2022 in TCRdb). Libraries were constructed by the immunoSEQ multiplex PCR assay. TCRdb obtained this table from immuneACCESS and retained in-frame rearrangements with V and J assigned. These tables miss some clones; where compared with another copy, unresolved V genes account for less than half of the shortfall, and the remainder is unexplained. Across this sample there are 45,000 to 60,000 clones, with roughly 80% seen only once. 2.5% to 3.5% of the sample belongs to the ten largest clones. No antigen has been assigned to these receptors. After less than 13 days of culture, CD4+ T cells were isolated with the EasySep CD4+ T cell isolation kit. The sample here was CD4+ T cells from PBMCs cultured without peptide, taken before COVID-19 vaccination. All receptors come from a human donor who received a COVID-19 vaccine.

This clone showed up just a few times. The chain employs TRBV25-1 and TRBJ1-2, with unresolved D. Germline lookup yields CDR1 MGHDK and CDR2 SYGVNS. The CDR3 has 13 residues. Trimming took 6 bases from V and 4 from J, leaving 12 bases between them. The CDR3 loop reads CASSPAGGYGYTF. The CDR3 DNA follows: TGTGCCAGCAGCCCCGCAGGCGGCTATGGCTACACCTTC.

The chain has TRBV3-1 (or the pseudogene TRBV3-2) and TRBJ2-1; TRBD2 aligns across 15 bases. There are 16 residues in the CDR3. The V segment lost 1 base and the J segment 7 bases; nucleotides outside the gene matches: 2. CDR1 LGHDT and CDR2 YNNKEL come from the germline V gene (reference sequence). DNA of the CDR3: TGTGCCAGCAGCCAAGGGACTAGCGGGGGGGCTAATGAGCAGTTCTTC. Its translation is CASSQGTSGGANEQFF.

In its sample, this clone was seen once. The chain is built from TRBV19 and TRBJ1-5, with no clear D. The ends were cut back, 5 bases at V and 3 bases at J, with 20 bases in the middle. This CDR3 is built from 17 residues. Looked up from germline, CDR1 is LNHDA and CDR2 is SQIVND (reference sequence). This CDR3 is CASSPRPYPSPNQPQHF. The CDR3 nucleotides read TGTGCCAGTAGTCCTCGGCCCTACCCCAGCCCCAATCAGCCCCAGCATTTT.

The chain uses TRBV21-1 and TRBJ2-5; TRBD1, the table's D call, was not compared with the DNA. TRBV21-1 is tagged as a pseudogene. This CDR3 has 15 amino acids. DNA of the CDR3: TGTGCCATCACCCCGGTGGACAGAAAACAAGAGACCCAGTACTTC. Its protein product is CAITPVDRKQETQYF.

V is TRBV6-5 and J is TRBJ2-2; D is ambiguous. Trimming removed 5 bases from V and 1 base from J, with 11 bases in between. The CDR3 runs 15 residues. From germline, CDR1 is MNHEY and CDR2 SVGAGI. As DNA, the CDR3 is TGTGCCAGCAGTCGCCGGTCCTTGAACACCGGGGAGCTGTTTTTT. It is translated as CASSRRSLNTGELFF.

The J gene is TRBJ2-1, the V gene TRBV5-4; TRBD2 matches at 10 bases. Germline lookup yields CDR1 SGHNT and CDR2 YYREEE (reference sequence). The CDR3 is 15 residues long. The V and J ends lost 3 bases and 9 bases, in that order; junction bases with no gene match: 9. CDR3 in DNA: TGTGCCAGCAGCTCTCCAGCGGGGGGGCGGGGTGAGCAGTTCTTC. This codes for CASSSPAGGRGEQFF.

Only a few counts were recorded for this clone. The DNA of the CDR3 is TGTGCCAGCAGCTTGCGCCGGGACACTTATTACAATGAGCAGTTCTTC. It yields the protein CASSLRRDTYYNEQFF. The V gene is TRBV11-2, the J gene TRBJ2-1, with a weak D call TRBD1 (6 bases). V lost 3 bases to trimming and J lost 4 bases, with 16 bases between them. Germline CDR1 SGHAT, CDR2 FQNNGV. The CDR3 runs 16 residues.

The genes are TRBV3-1 (or the pseudogene TRBV3-2) and TRBJ2-1; 12 bases match TRBD1. J was trimmed by 9 bases and V by 1 base; bases with no gene match: 7. The CDR3 sequence is 16 residues long. Germline V gene lookup returns CDR1 LGHDT and CDR2 YNNKEL (reference sequence). CDR3 coding DNA: TGTGCCAGCAGCCAAGCGGGGACAGGGGGCAACGGTGAGCAGTTCTTC. Protein: CASSQAGTGGNGEQFF.

The chain couples TRBV11-2 to TRBJ2-3; D gene uncertain. Trimming removed 3 bases from V and 1 base from J, with 5 bases in between. The CDR3 covers 13 residues. Germline V gene data show CDR1 as SGHAT and CDR2 as FQNNGV. The CDR3 bases are TGTGCCAGCAGCTTCCCAGGCACAGATACGCAGTATTTT. Protein product: CASSFPGTDTQYF.

The chain employs TRBV7-9 and TRBJ1-3, with D unresolved. V was pared by 2 bases and J by 0 bases, with 8 bases between. The CDR3 is 15 residues long. CDR1 and CDR2 (germline): SEHNR, FQNEAQ (reference sequence). This CDR3 reads CASSLSGASGNTIYF. The CDR3 coding sequence is TGTGCCAGCAGCTTATCAGGCGCCTCTGGAAACACCATATATTTT.

The V gene is TRBV2, the J gene TRBJ2-2, with TRBD1 identical over 7 bases. Germline-derived CDR1 and CDR2 are SNHLY and FYNNEI. The CDR3 is 19 amino acids. V was clipped by 0 bases and J by 8 bases; unmatched bases: 18. The CDR3 reads CASSEADRAGARGRGELFF. CDR3 sequence (DNA): TGTGCCAGCAGTGAAGCGGATCGGGCAGGGGCAAGGGGGCGAGGGGAGCTGTTTTTT. Full variable domain (remainder filled in from reference TRBV2 and TRBJ2-2): EPEVTQTPSHQVTQMGQEVILRCVPISNHLYFYWYRQILGQKVEFLVSFYNNEISEKSEIFDDQFSVERPDGSNFTLKIRSTKLEDSAMYFCASSEADRAGARGRGELFFGEGSRLTVL.

The CDR3 is CASGLLAGGTDTQYF. In nucleotides, the CDR3 is TGCGCCAGCGGACTCCTAGCGGGGGGAACAGATACGCAGTATTTT. The chain is built from TRBV5-1 and TRBJ2-3, with TRBD2 matching 11 bases. With 7 bases clipped from V and 3 bases from J, the junction kept 7 bases outside the gene matches. The CDR3 is 15 amino acids. CDR1 SGHRS and CDR2 YFSETQ come from the germline V gene.

The chain couples TRBV28 to TRBJ1-2; D is unresolved. Between the trimmed V and J ends, which lost 5 bases and 6 bases, there was a span of 16 bases. The CDR3 is 14 amino acids. Germline V gene sequence: CDR1 MDHEN, CDR2 SYDVKM. For the CDR3, the DNA is TGTGCCAGCAGTACGTTCCCCACCGACAATGGCTACACCTTC. Its translation: CASSTFPTDNGYTF.

The chain has TRBV5-1 and TRBJ2-3, with TRBD1 identical over 9 bases. CDR3 size: 13 residues. The germline CDR1 and CDR2 sequences are SGHRS and YFSETQ. The V and J ends lost 4 bases and 4 bases, in that order; junction bases with no gene match: 1. CDR3: CASSGTGPDTQYF. The CDR3 DNA is TGCGCCAGCAGCGGGACAGGGCCAGATACGCAGTATTTT.

V is TRBV10-2 and J is TRBJ1-1; D may be TRBD1 (5 bases). Germline CDR1 and CDR2: WSHSY and SAAADI. The CDR3 is 16 amino acids. Trimming removed 3 bases at V and 0 bases at J, with 14 bases between. CDR3 region: CASSEASVQVNTEAFF. The CDR3 DNA is TGCGCCAGCAGTGAAGCGTCGGTACAGGTGAACACTGAAGCTTTCTTT.

The CDR3 DNA is TGTGCCAGCAGCCGACCGAGACTTAGCACAGATACGCAGTATTTT. It codes for CASSRPRLSTDTQYF. The genes are TRBV28 and TRBJ2-3; no firm D call. CDR1 and CDR2 from the germline V gene are MDHEN and SYDVKM. The CDR3 has 15 residues. Trimming cost V 6 bases and J 0 bases, with 13 bases left between them.

This chain joins TRBV27 and TRBJ1-2, with a tentative D call TRBD1 (5 bases). Germline V CDR1 and CDR2: MNHEY, SMNVEV (reference sequence). The CDR3 runs to 16 residues. With 6 bases removed from V and 4 bases from J, the gap between germline ends came to 21 bases. The CDR3 sequence is CASRTPSRDSRYGYTF. For the CDR3, the DNA is TGTGCCAGCAGAACACCCTCCCGGGACTCACGCTATGGCTACACCTTC.

The J gene is TRBJ2-1, the V gene TRBV5-1, with TRBD2 matching over 8 bases. CDR1 SGHRS and CDR2 YFSETQ come from the germline V gene. J gave up 2 bases and V 0 bases, and 1 base lay outside the gene matches. This CDR3 contains 15 residues. For the CDR3, the DNA is TGCGCCAGCAGCTTGGGCGGGGGGCCCTACAATGAGCAGTTCTTC. Protein: CASSLGGGPYNEQFF.

The rearrangement links TRBV28 to TRBJ1-6; no firm D call. Trimming left V 2 bases short and J 6 bases short, with 11 bases between. Germline loops: CDR1 MDHEN, CDR2 SYDVKM. There are 15 residues in the CDR3. Written as DNA, the CDR3 is TGTGCCAGCAGTTTACCGCCCGGGGTTAATTCACCCCTCCACTTT. Translated, it gives CASSLPPGVNSPLHF.

The genes are TRBV18 and TRBJ1-2; possible D gene TRBD1, 6 bases. The CDR3 consists of 15 residues. Trimming stripped 2 bases from V and 4 bases from J, with 14 bases between. Germline lookup yields CDR1 KGHSH and CDR2 LQKENI. The CDR3 region has the DNA TGTGCCAGCTCACCAGTATCGGGGGCAGGCTATGGCTACACCTTC. This encodes CASSPVSGAGYGYTF.

The rearrangement uses TRBV7-9 and TRBJ1-4, with D possibly matching TRBD1 (5 bases). CDR3 length: 14 amino acids. Germline CDR1 SEHNR, CDR2 FQNEAQ (reference sequence). V lost 5 bases and J 3 bases, leaving 10 bases between the germline ends. The CDR3 nucleotides are TGTGCCAGCAGCAAGGGGCAGCCTAATGAAAAACTGTTTTTT. This gives the protein CASSKGQPNEKLFF.

V usage is TRBV18 and J usage is TRBJ2-1; possibly TRBD2 for D (5 bases). Germline CDR1 is KGHSH and CDR2 is LQKENI. This CDR3 comprises 16 residues. Trimming stripped 3 bases from V and 0 bases from J, with 12 bases between. CDR3 loop: CASSPQRDVSYNEQFF. The CDR3 nucleotides read TGTGCCAGCTCACCCCAACGGGATGTCTCCTACAATGAGCAGTTCTTC.

The chain combines TRBV27 with TRBJ2-3; D is perhaps TRBD1 (6 bases). The CDR3 is 14 residues long. V was shortened by 5 bases and J by 0 bases, with 9 bases between the two germline ends. CDR1 is MNHEY, CDR2 SMNVEV, per germline (reference sequence). The CDR3: CASSLTGSTDTQYF. CDR3 in DNA: TGTGCCAGCAGTCTTACAGGGAGCACAGATACGCAGTATTTT.